These 32 T cell receptor beta chains were all obtained from the same sample, sequenced in a study of regulatory T cells in long-lasting Graves disease. Time point meaning: newly diagnosed GD, antithyroid drugs for less than 3 months. The TCR library was made from RNA extracted from PBMCs. To make TCR beta libraries, researchers used iRepertoire HTBI primers and Arm-PCR of CDR3 regions. Each CDR3 protein gets one entry after TCRdb re-called the multiplex PCR reads with MiXCR. Counted here are hundreds of thousands of distinct CDR3 sequences, around 16% occurring once; the ten biggest clones make up over 20%. The input for sequencing was peripheral blood mononuclear cells (PBMCs), taken at new diagnosis, from a patient treated with antithyroid drugs. These receptors were taken from a female donor with Graves disease.

The J gene is TRBJ1-1, the V gene TRBV30; D is possibly TRBD1 (6 bases). The CDR3 extends over 15 amino acids. The germline gives CDR1 GTSNPN, CDR2 SVGIG (reference sequence). Trimming stripped 0 bases from V and 1 base from J, with 12 bases between. In DNA, the CDR3 is TGTGCCTGGAGTGTACTCCAGGGGAGGAACACTGAAGCTTTCTTT. As protein: CAWSVLQGRNTEAFF.

This clonotype has at least ten counts. The chain couples TRBV12-3 or TRBV12-4 to TRBJ2-5; D is unresolved. Trimming took 4 bases from V and 2 from J, leaving 8 bases between them. CDR3 length equals 13 residues. CDR3 DNA sequence: TGTGCCAGCAGTTCAAGCTGGCAAGAGACCCAGTACTTC. This translates into CASSSSWQETQYF.

This clonotype was seen a few times. The DNA of the CDR3 is TGCAGCGCTCTCCTCCTGTCAGGGCCTACCTACGAGCAGTACTTC. It encodes CSALLLSGPTYEQYF. The chain joins TRBV29-1 to TRBJ2-7; D possibly corresponds to TRBD1 (5 bases). V was cut by 7 bases and J by 2 bases, with 21 bases left in between. Germline CDR1 reads SQVTM; CDR2 reads ANQGSEA. This CDR3 is built from 15 residues.

This clonotype showed up many times. The rearrangement joins TRBV9 to TRBJ1-2; 9 nucleotides match TRBD1. Germline V gives CDR1 SGDLS, CDR2 YYNGEE. Germline trimming cut 0 bases from V and 3 bases from J; bases unmatched to any gene: 12. The CDR3 has 18 amino acids. Written as DNA, the CDR3 is TGTGCCAGCAGCGTAGACGAACCGGGACAGGGTAGGCACTATGGCTACACCTTC. Translation: CASSVDEPGQGRHYGYTF.

The CDR3 is CASSVDGVRDQPQHF. The CDR3 region has the DNA TGTGCCAGCAGCGTAGACGGTGTGAGAGATCAGCCCCAGCATTTT. The chain combines TRBV9 with TRBJ1-5; D is undetermined. Germline CDR1 is SGDLS and CDR2 is YYNGEE. V was trimmed by 0 bases and J by 5 bases, leaving 12 bases between them. The CDR3 covers 15 residues. Using reference TRBV9 and TRBJ1-5 for the parts outside the CDR3, the full variable domain is DSGVTQTPKHLITATGQRVTLRCSPRSGDLSVYWYQQSLDQGLQFLIQYYNGEERAKGNILERFSAQQFPDLHSELNLSSLELGDSALYFCASSVDGVRDQPQHFGDGTRLSIL.

This clonotype was seen ten or more times. The CDR3 reads CASSGRNTEAFF. CDR3 nucleotide sequence: TGTGCCAGCAGCGGAAGGAACACTGAAGCTTTCTTT. The V call is TRBV11-2, the J call TRBJ1-1; unclear D gene. Germline V gives CDR1 SGHAT, CDR2 FQNNGV. The V end was cut by 5 bases, the J end by 1 base, with 5 bases between. The CDR3 sequence is 12 residues long.

The table lists this clonotype with many counts. Here the CDR3 reads CASRPVDPVPGELFF. DNA of the CDR3: TGTGCCAGCAGACCCGTCGACCCGGTACCCGGGGAGCTGTTTTTT. The chain employs TRBV6-1 and TRBJ2-2; D gene ambiguous. Deletions cut 6 bases from V and 6 bases from J, with 17 bases between. The CDR3 totals 15 residues. CDR1 and CDR2 (germline): MNHNS, SASEGT.

The chain employs TRBV30 and TRBJ2-3; the D gene is possibly TRBD1 (6 bases). The CDR3 is 11 amino acids. Trimming took off 7 bases at V and 9 bases at J, with 14 bases between the two ends. CDR1 and CDR2 from the germline V gene are GTSNPN and SVGIG (reference sequence). This chain's CDR3 is CASTGHRTQYF. CDR3 in DNA: TGTGCCTCTACAGGGCATCGGACGCAGTATTTT.

This clonotype was picked up many times. The chain employs TRBV12-3 or TRBV12-4 and TRBJ2-2; 7 bases are shared with TRBD2. Losses at the gene ends were 6 bases for V and 0 bases for J; bases not matched to a gene: 13. The CDR3 sequence is 18 residues long. CDR3 bases: TGTGCCAGCAGGACCTGGGGGGGAGTGCCCGCGAACACCGGGGAGCTGTTTTTT. Its translation: CASRTWGGVPANTGELFF.

The chain combines TRBV3-1 with TRBJ2-3; TRBD2 matches 9 bases. This CDR3 comprises 17 residues. Germline trimming cut 1 base from V and 4 bases from J; bases unmatched to any gene: 9. CDR1 and CDR2 (germline): LGHDT, YNNKEL (reference sequence). CDR3 region: CASSQVRLAGSADTQYF. For the CDR3, the DNA is TGTGCCAGCAGCCAAGTCCGCCTAGCGGGATCCGCAGATACGCAGTATTTT.

This clonotype was seen only a few times. This chain connects TRBV3-1 to TRBJ1-4; the D is unclear. This CDR3 comprises 12 residues. Germline CDR1 reads LGHDT; CDR2 reads YNNKEL (reference sequence). Trimming removed 4 bases from V and 8 bases from J, with 8 bases in between. The CDR3 nucleotides are TGTGCCAGCAGCCTTGGACTGGAAAAACTGTTTTTT. Translation gives CASSLGLEKLFF.

This clonotype was picked up one time. This chain connects TRBV20-1 to TRBJ2-1, with 14 bases lining up with TRBD2. This CDR3 is built from 15 residues. Unmatched junction bases numbered 5, after V lost 2 bases and J lost 8 bases. Germline values: CDR1 DFQATT, CDR2 SNEGSKA (reference sequence). This chain's CDR3 is CSARTGLAGVDEQFF. The DNA of the CDR3 is TGCAGTGCTAGAACGGGACTAGCGGGAGTGGATGAGCAGTTCTTC.

This clonotype was detected many times. The chain combines TRBV5-1 with TRBJ1-4; 10 bases map to TRBD1. This CDR3 is built from 15 residues. CDR1 and CDR2 (germline): SGHRS, YFSETQ. The V segment lost 4 bases and the J segment 5 bases; nucleotides outside the gene matches: 5. The CDR3 DNA reads as TGCGCCAGCAGCCCACAGGACAGGGGGAATGAAAAACTGTTTTTT. Encoded protein: CASSPQDRGNEKLFF.

The chain has TRBV7-6 and TRBJ1-3, with D tentatively TRBD1 (5 bases). Per germline, CDR1 SGHVS and CDR2 FNYEAQ. Trimming pared 7 bases from V and 0 bases from J, leaving 16 bases between. The CDR3 has 16 residues. The CDR3 nucleotides are TGTGCCAGCACCTCTGGGGGGGGAGGCTCTGGAAACACCATATATTTT. Its translation is CASTSGGGGSGNTIYF.

The chain links TRBV14 to TRBJ2-5; no firm D call. The CDR3 covers 12 residues. Trimming removed 3 bases from V and 4 bases from J, with 6 bases in between. Germline V gene lookup returns CDR1 SGHDN and CDR2 FVKESK. CDR3 amino acids: CASSHFGETQYF. CDR3 nucleotides: TGTGCCAGCAGCCACTTTGGAGAGACCCAGTACTTC.

This clonotype was counted at least ten times. The chain joins TRBV27 to TRBJ1-4; 8 positions match TRBD1. Germline trimming cut 5 bases from V and 8 bases from J; bases unmatched to any gene: 7. The CDR3 totals 14 residues. CDR1 is MNHEY and CDR2 is SMNVEV in the germline V gene (reference sequence). The CDR3 DNA reads as TGTGCCAGCAGTCCTTGGACAGGGAAGGAAAAACTGTTTTTT. As protein: CASSPWTGKEKLFF.

This clonotype is a singleton in its sample. The V call is TRBV18, the J call TRBJ2-7; 7 positions agree with TRBD2. Trimming took 1 base from V and 3 from J; bases not matched to a gene: 12. CDR3 size: 17 residues. Germline loops: CDR1 KGHSH, CDR2 LQKENI. The CDR3 here is CASSPLLWTRIGYEQYF. In DNA form, the CDR3 reads TGTGCCAGCTCACCACTTTTGTGGACTAGAATCGGCTACGAGCAGTACTTC.

The V call is TRBV14, the J call TRBJ1-6; a possible D gene is TRBD1 (5 bases). Germline CDR1 is SGHDN and CDR2 is FVKESK. V dropped 1 base and J dropped 6 bases, with 16 bases sitting between them. The length of the CDR3 is 17 residues. The CDR3 region is CASSQGSLARANSPLHF. The CDR3 bases are TGTGCCAGCAGCCAAGGGTCCCTAGCCAGGGCTAATTCACCCCTCCACTTT.

The table lists this clonotype with many counts. The J gene is TRBJ2-2, the V gene TRBV7-2; TRBD1 or TRBD2 may be the D gene (5 bases each). Germline V gives CDR1 SGHTA, CDR2 FQGNSA. V was pared by 3 bases and J by 0 bases, with 11 bases between. The CDR3 extends over 16 amino acids. As DNA, the CDR3 is TGTGCCAGCAGCTTCGGGACGACTACGAACACCGGGGAGCTGTTTTTT. Its protein is CASSFGTTTNTGELFF.

This clonotype was recorded many times. The V and J genes are TRBV15 and TRBJ1-1; D not resolved. The ends were cut back, 1 base at V and 1 base at J, with 7 bases in the middle. CDR1 is LNHNV, CDR2 YYDKDF, per germline (reference sequence). The CDR3 has 14 residues. CDR3 region: CATSRGGRNTEAFF. The CDR3 nucleotides read TGTGCCACCAGCAGAGGAGGGAGGAACACTGAAGCTTTCTTT.

Remarks on this clonotype: Just one base apart from a much larger clone, this may be a read error. The CDR3 DNA reads TGTGCCAGCAGCCATGTCGGACAGATTAATAACTATGGCTGCACCTTC. This codes for CASSHVGQINNYGCTF. The rearrangement uses TRBV3-1 and TRBJ1-2, with D possibly TRBD1 on 6 matching bases. CDR1 and CDR2 from the germline V gene are LGHDT and YNNKEL (reference sequence). The CDR3 loop spans 16 amino acids.

CDR3 protein: CASSHRRANYGYTF. CDR3 bases: TGCGCCAGCAGCCACCGACGGGCTAACTATGGCTACACCTTC. This chain links TRBV4-1 with TRBJ1-2; D gene ambiguous. Germline V lookup: CDR1 MGHRA, CDR2 YSYEKL. There are 14 residues in the CDR3. With 3 bases removed from V and 0 bases from J, the gap between germline ends came to 8 bases.

This clonotype was counted ten times or more. The rearrangement uses TRBV19 and TRBJ2-6; D call uncertain. CDR3 length: 17 residues. The germline V gene encodes CDR1 LNHDA and CDR2 SQIVND (reference sequence). The ends were cut back, 10 bases at V and 0 bases at J, with 19 bases in the middle. CDR3 nucleotide sequence: TGTGCCACTTCACCCCACCGTGGAGTCTCTGGGGCCAACGTCCTGACTTTC. This codes for CATSPHRGVSGANVLTF. Full variable domain (remainder filled in from reference TRBV19 and TRBJ2-6): DGGITQSPKYLFRKEGQNVTLSCEQNLNHDAMYWYRQDPGQGLRLIYYSQIVNDFQKGDIAEGYSVSREKKESFPLTVTSAQKNPTAFYLCATSPHRGVSGANVLTFGAGSRLTVL.

This clonotype was seen a few times. V and J are TRBV7-6 and TRBJ2-3; D call uncertain. The CDR3 length is 12 residues. Trimming took 1 base from V and 9 from J, leaving 8 bases between them. Germline CDR1 SGHVS, CDR2 FNYEAQ. The chain's CDR3 is CASSLDRYTQYF. The CDR3 DNA reads TGTGCCAGCAGCTTAGACCGGTACACGCAGTATTTT.

This clonotype was observed at least ten times. The CDR3 loop reads CSARPVSGNTIYF. The CDR3 DNA is TGCAGTGCCCGCCCCGTCTCTGGAAACACCATATATTTT. This chain connects TRBV20-1 to TRBJ1-3; D call uncertain. V was trimmed by 6 bases and J by 0 bases, leaving 9 bases between them. In germline, CDR1 is DFQATT, CDR2 SNEGSKA (reference sequence). The CDR3 runs to 13 residues.

In the case of this clonotype: A much larger clone is a single base away; this may be a read error. This chain links TRBV27 with TRBJ2-1; maybe TRBD2 (6 bases). Trimming took off 6 bases at V and 12 bases at J, with 21 bases between the two ends. CDR1 MNHEY and CDR2 SMNVEV come from the germline V gene (reference sequence). The CDR3 has 14 residues. The CDR3 nucleotides are TGTGCCAGCAGCTCCAGTCGGCGGGATGGAGGGCAGTTCTTC. As protein: CASSSSRRDGGQFF.

This clonotype has ten or more counts. The V call is TRBV6-1, the J call TRBJ2-7; D perhaps matches TRBD1 (6 bases). The CDR3 totals 14 residues. Deletions cut 10 bases from V and 6 bases from J, with 22 bases between. Germline CDR1 is MNHNS and CDR2 is SASEGT. Here the CDR3 DNA reads TGTGCCACCGTTCCCCCCAGGGCCAGGGGCGAGCAGTACTTC. Translated, it gives CATVPPRARGEQYF.

This clonotype showed up many times. The chain recombines TRBV6-5 with TRBJ2-3; TRBD1 or TRBD2 may be the D gene (5 bases each). With 2 bases removed from V and 6 bases from J, the gap between germline ends came to 18 bases. The CDR3 runs 16 residues. Germline loops: CDR1 MNHEY, CDR2 SVGAGI. The CDR3 bases are TGTGCCAGCAGTTACCGAGGGGTCGGTGCAGCGGATACGCAGTATTTT. The encoded protein is CASSYRGVGAADTQYF.

With respect to this clonotype: This may come from a read error, since a much larger clone is one base off. The V and J genes are TRBV12-3 or TRBV12-4 and TRBJ1-1; a weak D match, TRBD1 (5 bases). V was cut by 3 bases and J by 4 bases, with 9 bases left in between. CDR3 size: 13 residues. The CDR3 protein is CASSFFGGTEAFF. In DNA, the CDR3 is TGTGCCAGCAGTTTTTTCGGGGGCACTGAAGCTTTCTTT.

Points on this clonotype: One base away lies a much larger clone, so this may be a sequencing read error. The chain combines TRBV20-1 with TRBJ1-5, with 9 bases identical to TRBD1. Trimming at V came to 1 base and at J to 0 bases, leaving 7 bases not matched to a gene. Germline assignment: CDR1 DFQATT and CDR2 SNEGSKA (reference sequence). This CDR3 is built from 17 residues. As DNA, the CDR3 is TGCAGTGCTAGAGCAGGGACAGGGAGAATTAGCAATCAGCCCCAGCATTTT. It specifies CSARAGTGRISNQPQHF.

As to this clonotype: It differs at one base from a far larger clone, so likely a read error. The chain joins TRBV7-2 to TRBJ1-5; 7 bases agree with TRBD1. The J segment lost 5 bases and the V segment lost 7 bases, leaving 17 bases of the junction unmatched. This CDR3 comprises 17 residues. In germline, CDR1 is SGHTA, CDR2 FQGNSA. DNA for the CDR3: TGTGCCAGCAACCCCGGGGGCGGGACAGCGAGGTATCAGCCCCAGCATTTT. Translating gives CASNPGGGTARYQPQHF.

This clonotype was seen ten or more times. The rearrangement joins TRBV15 to TRBJ1-2; tentatively, D is TRBD1 (5 bases). The CDR3 is 17 amino acids. Looked up from germline, CDR1 is LNHNV and CDR2 is YYDKDF (reference sequence). V lost 0 bases, J lost 2 bases, and 16 bases lay in between. The CDR3: CATSRDGQGRTNYGYTF. As DNA, the CDR3 is TGTGCCACCAGCAGAGATGGGCAGGGCAGGACGAACTATGGCTACACCTTC.